This TCR beta chain originates from a study of T cells after yellow fever vaccination. General observations from the study: A weaker but faster secondary response was observed, peaking on day 5 versus 15.

This clonotype occurred a few times. Its antigen is still unknown. This CDR3 contains 11 residues. V was pared by 5 bases and J by 13 bases, with 12 bases between. TCRdb re-analysed the 5' RACE reads in MiXCR, keeping a single row per CDR3 protein. The data show about 210,000 distinct CDR3 sequences, 6.7% seen once. V usage is TRBV12-3 or TRBV12-4 and J usage is TRBJ1-5; D may be TRBD1 (5 bases). The sequence derives from a man aged 25-45 years who received the YFV17D yellow fever vaccine. The source material was CD4+ T cells sorted from PBMCs, sampled on the day of the yellow fever booster vaccination. In nucleotides, the CDR3 is TGTGCCAGCAGTCCAGGGCTGGCTCAGCATTTT. Translating gives CASSPGLAQHF.